Detailed here is one T cell receptor beta chain. Original analysis: Reference gene primers were amplified, and this amplification served to estimate nucleated cell counts. Using immunoSEQ multiplex PCR, the repertoire was profiled, and TCRdb retains in-frame clones only, with some absent. The DNA gave D and trimming, while V, J and clone size come from that table. The sample includes over 250,000 clones, 70% to 90% of them seen just once. Trimming took 6 bases from V and 3 from J; bases not matched to a gene: 6. The CDR3 contains 15 residues. Germline CDR1 reads KGHSH; CDR2 reads LQKENI. These data belong to a study of blood T cell repertoires in COVID-19. About the study: PBMCs, B-cell-depleted T cells, or T cells provided the cDNA or gDNA that made up the material.

This sequence originates from a woman in her 70s with acute or convalescent COVID-19. Sequenced material: peripheral blood. This rearrangement joins TRBV18 to TRBJ2-1, with 9 bases identical to TRBD1. The CDR3 DNA reads as TGTGCCAGCTCCCCGAACAGGGGGCTCTACAATGAGCAGTTCTTC. It encodes CASSPNRGLYNEQFF. Filled out from reference TRBV18 and TRBJ2-1, the complete variable domain reads NAGVMQNPRHLVRRRGQEARLRCSPMKGHSHVYWYRQLPEEGLKFMVYLQKENIIDESGMPKERFSAEFPKEGPSILRIQQVVRGDSAAYFCASSPNRGLYNEQFFGPGTRLTVL.